Listed below are T cell receptor beta chains from one sample, sequenced in a study of T-cell memory formation after mild COVID-19. MiXCR, run by TCRdb on the 5' RACE reads, gives a single entry per CDR3 protein. The sample contains about 430,000 distinct CDR3 sequences, more than 20% of which appear only once. Sequenced input: PBMCs or a T cell subset sorted from them (not recorded which). These receptors all come from an adult woman who had mild COVID-19 (a few samples of this study predate the infection). Cell type and time point are not known. CDR3s include the opening cysteine and the closing phenylalanine or tryptophan. A D gene is named only where the DNA matches it firmly. Size is omitted from some rows. Given values are once, few, many or a class for expanded clones.

D,V,J,size,DNA,CDR3
-,TRBV5-1,TRBJ1-5,few,TGCGCCAGCAGCTTCGGTGCCGGGTTTGGTCAGCCCCAGCATTTT,CASSFGAGFGQPQHF
-,TRBV4-3,TRBJ2-3,-,TGCGCCAGCAGCCACGGTCTTGGGGCCACAGATACGCAGTATTTT,CASSHGLGATDTQYF
-,TRBV12-3/TRBV12-4,TRBJ2-2,-,TGTGCCAGCAGTTTACAGCTAGCCGGGGAGCTGTTTTTT,CASSLQLAGELFF
TRBD1,TRBV5-1,TRBJ2-1,-,TGCGCCAGCAGCATACAGGGGGCAGGCTCCTACAATGAGCAGTTCTTC,CASSIQGAGSYNEQFF
-,TRBV7-3,TRBJ2-1,few,TGTGCCAGCAGCCACGGACAGTACAATGAGCAGTTCTTC,CASSHGQYNEQFF
TRBD2,TRBV7-2,TRBJ2-3,-,TGTGCCAGCAGCTCCTCCCCTAGCGGGAGGGCTAGCACAGATACGCAGTATTTT,CASSSSPSGRASTDTQYF
TRBD2,TRBV12-5,TRBJ2-3,many,TGTGCTAGTGGTTTGGTAGCGGGAGGTCGAAATACGCAGTATTTT,CASGLVAGGRNTQYF
-,TRBV13,TRBJ2-3,few,TGTGCCAGCAGCTTATTGGGTGGCGAACTCACAGATACGCAGTATTTT,CASSLLGGELTDTQYF
-,TRBV12-3/TRBV12-4,TRBJ1-1,few,TGTGCCAGCAGCCCAGGGGCAGTTGGAGCTTTCTTT,CASSPGAVGAFF
TRBD2,TRBV6-5,TRBJ2-1,few,TGTGCCAGCAGTCGAACTAGCGGGAGGAGCTCCTACAATGAGCAGTTCTTC,CASSRTSGRSSYNEQFF
-,TRBV7-8,TRBJ2-3,-,TGTGCCAGCAGCTTAGGGGGAGTCACAGATACGCAGTATTTT,CASSLGGVTDTQYF
-,TRBV6-6,TRBJ2-7,few,TGTGCCAGCAGTGCCCGGGATTTGTCAATCTACGAGCAGTACTTC,CASSARDLSIYEQYF
-,TRBV10-3,TRBJ2-3,-,TGTGCCATCAGTGAAGTATTAGGGGGGACTGACCTCACAGATACGCAGTATTTT,CAISEVLGGTDLTDTQYF
-,TRBV7-9,TRBJ1-1,-,TGTGCCAGCAGCTTATTCCCCCCCACCAGCCAGAACACTGAAGCTTTCTTT,CASSLFPPTSQNTEAFF
-,TRBV7-9,TRBJ2-7,few,TGTGCCAGCAGCTTAACCCCCAACGAGCAGTACTTC,CASSLTPNEQYF
-,TRBV7-2,TRBJ2-1,few,TGTGCCAGCAGCCCAAGAGTAGCGCAAACGGGCAATGAGCAGTTCTTC,CASSPRVAQTGNEQFF